In its sample, the clone carrying this TCR beta chain was seen a few times. Antigen specificity is unknown. The CDR3 is 14 residues long. Germline assignment: CDR1 DFQATT and CDR2 SNEGSKA (reference sequence). The V gene lost 0 bases and the J gene lost 4 bases, with 12 bases spanning the gap. These data belong to a study of neurological immune-mediated disorders. Study results and caveats: TCR-beta repertoires seemed private in all groups, with no expanded CDR3 amino acid sequences shared.

The making of cDNA relied on 5'RACE with 10-nucleotide random UMIs. TCRdb passed the 5' RACE reads through MiXCR, listing each CDR3 protein once. The data contain tens of thousands of distinct CDR3 sequences, approximately 10% of them singletons. Sequencing input: PBMCs. This chain links TRBV20-1 with TRBJ1-1; TRBD1 might be the D (6 bases). The sequence was obtained from a man between 65 and 80 years old with HTLV-1-associated myelopathy (HAM/TSP). The CDR3 protein is CSARDTGWGTEAFF. The CDR3 DNA is TGCAGTGCTAGAGATACAGGGTGGGGCACTGAAGCTTTCTTT.